The 25 T cell receptor beta chains presented below share a single source sample, sequenced in a study of shared T cell receptors in the human thymus. TCRdb's table, derived via immunoSEQ multiplex PCR, lists solely in-frame clones and lacks some. This table holds hundreds of thousands of clones, over 75% found once. A further study also used this sample, focusing on human thymus T cells.

The specimen sequenced was thymocytes. The receptors originated from a boy under two years old with a congenital heart defect.

The CDR3 DNA is TGTGCCAGCAGCCCAGGCGATGCCGTGGGGTTCTTC. This translates into CASSPGDAVGFF. The chain links TRBV28 to TRBJ2-1, with D hard to call. V shed 6 bases and J shed 15 bases, with 18 bases lying between them. This CDR3 spans 12 amino acids. Germline CDR1 MDHEN, CDR2 SYDVKM. The entire variable domain, with the rest obtained from reference TRBV28 and TRBJ2-1, is as follows: DVKVTQSSRYLVKRTGEKVFLECVQDMDHENMFWYRQDPGLGLRLIYFSYDVKMKEKGDIPEGYSVSREKKERFSLILESASTNQTSMYLCASSPGDAVGFFGPGTRLTVL.

The J gene is TRBJ1-1, the V gene TRBV2, with 7 nucleotides matching TRBD1. Germline CDR1 reads SNHLY; CDR2 reads FYNNEI. Trimming at V came to 1 base and at J to 4 bases, leaving 15 bases not matched to a gene. CDR3 length equals 18 residues. The DNA for the CDR3 is TGTGCCAGCAGTGAAGTCCCCTACAGGGGCCGGGAGAGCACTGAAGCTTTCTTT. This encodes CASSEVPYRGRESTEAFF.

This chain joins TRBV5-1 and TRBJ2-2; possibly TRBD1 for D (6 bases). The germline V gene has CDR1 SGHRS and CDR2 YFSETQ. This CDR3 is 17 amino acids long. Trimming removed 0 bases at V and 7 bases at J, with 19 bases between. This CDR3 reads CASSLASGTPIGGELFF. CDR3 in DNA: TGCGCCAGCAGCTTGGCCTCCGGGACACCAATCGGCGGGGAGCTGTTTTTT.

The gene calls are TRBV15 and TRBJ1-3; 7 positions agree with TRBD1. The CDR3 extends over 15 amino acids. Germline V CDR1 and CDR2: LNHNV, YYDKDF (reference sequence). Trimming cost V 2 bases and J 2 bases; bases outside gene matches: 3. CDR3 in DNA: TGTGCCACCAGCAGACACAGGGGAGCTGGAAACACCATATATTTT. Protein product: CATSRHRGAGNTIYF.

The rearrangement joins TRBV21-1 to TRBJ2-2; the D segment call TRBD1 is taken from the table without a DNA check. TRBV21-1 is labeled a pseudogene. This CDR3 is 17 amino acids long. CDR3 coding DNA: TGTGCCAGCAGCAAAGCAGCACGGACAATAGACACCGGGGAGCTGTTTTTT. It specifies CASSKAARTIDTGELFF.

This clone has only one observation. The chain has TRBV15 and TRBJ2-3, with 7 bases matching TRBD1. The CDR3 consists of 19 residues. Germline CDR1 is LNHNV and CDR2 is YYDKDF (reference sequence). Germline trimming cut 5 bases from V and 2 bases from J; bases unmatched to any gene: 19. The CDR3, as DNA: TGTGCCACCAGCCTCGGGACAGCGAGGGCGATGGGCCACACAGATACGCAGTATTTT. This sequence encodes CATSLGTARAMGHTDTQYF. The full variable domain, rest sourced from reference TRBV15 and TRBJ2-3, is DAMVIQNPRYQVTQFGKPVTLSCSQTLNHNVMYWYQQKSSQAPKLLFHYYDKDFNNEADTPDNFQSRRPNTSFCFLDIRSPGLGDTAMYLCATSLGTARAMGHTDTQYFGPGTRLTVL.

The J gene is TRBJ1-2, the V gene TRBV4-1; 11 bases match TRBD1. The J segment lost 3 bases and the V segment lost 5 bases, leaving 5 bases of the junction unmatched. CDR1 and CDR2 (germline): MGHRA, YSYEKL. The CDR3 totals 15 residues. The CDR3 bases are TGCGCCAGCAGCAAGGGACAGGGGGAGGACTATGGCTACACCTTC. It specifies CASSKGQGEDYGYTF.

This rearrangement joins TRBV7-6 to TRBJ2-1, with 16 bases lining up with TRBD2. The CDR3 contains 19 residues. The V segment lost 5 bases and the J segment 3 bases; nucleotides outside the gene matches: 10. The germline gives CDR1 SGHVS, CDR2 FNYEAQ. CDR3 in amino acids: CASSPPSGTSGRGYNEQFF. The CDR3 nucleotides read TGTGCCAGCAGCCCCCCGTCCGGGACTAGCGGGAGGGGCTACAATGAGCAGTTCTTC. The whole variable domain, remainder taken from reference TRBV7-6 and TRBJ2-1, is GAGVSQSPRYKVTKRGQDVALRCDPISGHVSLYWYRQALGQGPEFLTYFNYEAQQDKSGLPNDRFSAERPEGSISTLTIQRTEQRDSAMYRCASSPPSGTSGRGYNEQFFGPGTRLTVL.

The genes are TRBV28 and TRBJ1-1; possible D gene TRBD1, 5 bases. This CDR3 spans 15 amino acids. The germline V and J ends were trimmed by 6 bases and 3 bases, with 17 bases remaining between them. Germline-derived CDR1 and CDR2 are MDHEN and SYDVKM. Here the CDR3 DNA reads TGTGCCAGCAGCCAAGCGGGACCATCGGACACTGAAGCTTTCTTT. Translating it yields CASSQAGPSDTEAFF.

J is TRBJ2-1 and V is TRBV19; TRBD2 might be the D (5 bases). The CDR3 has 14 residues. With 6 bases removed from V and 5 bases from J, the gap between germline ends came to 14 bases. Germline CDR1 and CDR2: LNHDA and SQIVND (reference sequence). Here the CDR3 reads CASSQRTYHNEQFF. CDR3 in DNA: TGTGCCAGTAGCCAAAGGACTTATCACAATGAGCAGTTCTTC. The full variable domain, with the rest looked up from reference TRBV19 and TRBJ2-1, is DGGITQSPKYLFRKEGQNVTLSCEQNLNHDAMYWYRQDPGQGLRLIYYSQIVNDFQKGDIAEGYSVSREKKESFPLTVTSAQKNPTAFYLCASSQRTYHNEQFFGPGTRLTVL.

This clone was seen a few times. The chain uses TRBV6-6 and TRBJ1-1; D might be TRBD1 (6 bases). Germline V gene sequence: CDR1 MNHNY, CDR2 SVGAGI (reference sequence). The V gene lost 0 bases and the J gene lost 1 base, with 12 bases spanning the gap. This CDR3 comprises 16 residues. Here the CDR3 reads CASSYSKGGANTEAFF. The CDR3 DNA is TGTGCCAGCAGTTACTCGAAAGGGGGGGCGAACACTGAAGCTTTCTTT.

The chain has TRBV28 and TRBJ1-6, with TRBD1 as a possible D gene (5 bases). The CDR3 has 15 amino acids. Trimming pared 8 bases from V and 2 bases from J, leaving 13 bases between. Germline values: CDR1 MDHEN, CDR2 SYDVKM. The CDR3 reads CASVQGWPYNSPLHF. The CDR3 region has the DNA TGTGCCAGCGTCCAGGGCTGGCCCTATAATTCACCCCTCCACTTT.

The chain combines TRBV7-2 with TRBJ2-5; D perhaps matches TRBD2 (5 bases). V gave up 6 bases and J gave up 7 bases, with 15 bases separating them. The CDR3 has 13 amino acids. The germline CDR1 and CDR2 sequences are SGHTA and FQGNSA. For the CDR3, the DNA is TGTGCCAGCAGTTCGGCCCCCGGAGGGACCCAGTACTTC. It translates to CASSSAPGGTQYF.

V gene TRBV2 combines with J gene TRBJ2-3; the D gene is possibly TRBD2 (7 bases). Trimming shortened V by 4 bases and J by 1 base, and 12 bases separated the two germline ends. Germline-derived CDR1 and CDR2 are SNHLY and FYNNEI. This CDR3 has 15 amino acids. DNA of the CDR3: TGTGCCAGCAGTGGCAGGGAGGGGGGCACAGATACGCAGTATTTT. Amino acids: CASSGREGGTDTQYF.

V and J are TRBV28 and TRBJ2-1; 7 nucleotides agree with TRBD2. CDR3 length equals 13 residues. J lost 9 bases, V lost 11 bases, and 13 bases had no gene match. CDR1 is MDHEN and CDR2 is SYDVKM in the germline V gene. For the CDR3, the DNA is TGTGCCGGAAGCAGGGAGGGAGGGCGTGAGCAGTTCTTC. Encoded protein: CAGSREGGREQFF.

This sequence joins TRBV19 and TRBJ1-2; 7 nucleotides align to TRBD1. Germline V gene sequence: CDR1 LNHDA, CDR2 SQIVND (reference sequence). The CDR3 sequence is 17 residues long. Trimming took 5 bases from V and 1 from J; bases not matched to a gene: 13. The CDR3 DNA follows: TGTGCCAGTAGTGTTCCTCTCCGGGACAGACTTAACTATGGCTACACCTTC. It encodes CASSVPLRDRLNYGYTF.

This chain uses TRBV18 with TRBJ2-3, with D unresolved. The CDR3 covers 17 residues. Trimming left V 3 bases short and J 4 bases short, with 20 bases between. The V gene's germline CDR1 is KGHSH and CDR2 LQKENI. CDR3 protein: CASSPTVYPSPSDTQYF. The CDR3 nucleotides are TGTGCCAGCTCACCCACCGTTTATCCTAGTCCGTCAGATACGCAGTATTTT.

The V gene is TRBV29-1, the J gene TRBJ1-2; 8 nucleotides align to TRBD1. This CDR3 spans 12 amino acids. Trimming at V came to 7 bases and at J to 6 bases, leaving 7 bases not matched to a gene. CDR1 SQVTM and CDR2 ANQGSEA come from the germline V gene. The CDR3 loop is CSATGVTNGYTF. CDR3 nucleotides: TGCAGCGCGACAGGGGTAACCAATGGCTACACCTTC.

J is TRBJ1-1 and V is TRBV4-1, with 10 positions matching TRBD1. Germline CDR1 is MGHRA and CDR2 is YSYEKL. V gave up 0 bases and J gave up 4 bases; unmatched junction bases: 11. This CDR3 comprises 18 residues. DNA of the CDR3: TGCGCCAGCAGCCAAGATATGGGGAAGACAGGGGGCATCACTGAAGCTTTCTTT. It codes for CASSQDMGKTGGITEAFF.

The chain links TRBV28 to TRBJ1-5, with 10 nucleotides matching TRBD1. The V segment lost 6 bases and the J segment 2 bases; nucleotides outside the gene matches: 10. Germline assignment: CDR1 MDHEN and CDR2 SYDVKM. The CDR3 is 17 residues long. CDR3 DNA sequence: TGTGCCAGCAGCGAAGGACAGGGGGTGAATGGCAATCAGCCCCAGCATTTT. It translates to CASSEGQGVNGNQPQHF.

The genes are TRBV7-9 and TRBJ1-2; the D gene is possibly TRBD1 (5 bases). CDR1 is SEHNR, CDR2 FQNEAQ, per germline (reference sequence). The CDR3 spans 15 residues. The germline V and J ends were trimmed by 1 base and 1 base, with 10 bases remaining between them. DNA of the CDR3: TGTGCCAGCAGCTTAGGGGGACTGTTTAACTATGGCTACACCTTC. It encodes CASSLGGLFNYGYTF.

Regarding this clone: The junction and the germline gene differ at one end; a read error may be behind it. The chain links TRBV7-9 to TRBJ2-7; D remains unclear. The V gene's germline CDR1 is SEHNR and CDR2 FQNEAQ (reference sequence). This CDR3 has 13 amino acids. CDR3: CASSLDRLPEQYF. In DNA, the CDR3 is TGTGCCAGCAGTTTAGACCGGTTGCCAGAGCAGTACTTC.

The chain has TRBV20-1 and TRBJ2-5, with D unresolved. Germline-derived CDR1 and CDR2 are DFQATT and SNEGSKA (reference sequence). Trimming took 2 bases from V and 5 from J, leaving 3 bases between them. This CDR3 comprises 10 residues. The DNA of the CDR3 is TGCAGTGCTAGATCGGAGACCCAGTACTTC. Amino acids: CSARSETQYF.

V and J are TRBV6-5 and TRBJ1-1, with D perhaps TRBD1 (5 bases). The CDR3 contains 14 residues. The germline V gene has CDR1 MNHEY and CDR2 SVGAGI. This chain's CDR3 is CACKQGLTSTEAFF. The DNA for the CDR3 is TGTGCGTGTAAGCAGGGTCTTACGAGCACTGAAGCTTTCTTT.

This chain links TRBV4-1 with TRBJ2-1, with 9 nucleotides matching TRBD1. CDR1 is MGHRA and CDR2 is YSYEKL in the germline V gene. The CDR3 length is 14 residues. The J segment lost 5 bases and the V segment lost 4 bases, leaving 3 bases of the junction unmatched. The CDR3 loop reads CASSPGQGNNEQFF. DNA for the CDR3: TGCGCCAGCAGCCCGGGACAGGGAAACAATGAGCAGTTCTTC.